A single sample is the source of the 20 T cell receptor beta chains below, sequenced in a study of regulatory T cells in long-lasting Graves disease. For TCR beta, libraries came from iRepertoire HTBI primers and Arm-PCR of CDR3 regions. TCRdb processed the multiplex PCR reads anew with MiXCR; each CDR3 protein has one entry. The sample includes about 420,000 distinct CDR3 sequences, about 17% of them seen just once. Sample time point: newly diagnosed GD, antithyroid drugs for less than 3 months. The TCR library used RNA extracted from PBMCs. This same sample was also taken into another study, of T cells in Graves' hyperthyroidism and ophthalmopathy.

Sample: peripheral blood mononuclear cells (PBMCs), taken at new diagnosis, from a patient treated with antithyroid drugs. The receptors were sampled from a young woman with Graves disease.

This clonotype has a handful of counts. This sequence joins TRBV4-3 and TRBJ1-1; no clear D. The CDR3 is made up of 15 amino acids. In germline, CDR1 is LGHNA, CDR2 YSLEER. V was pared by 0 bases and J by 1 base, with 9 bases between. The CDR3 DNA reads TGCGCCAGCAGCCAAGAGCCCTATAGGAACACTGAAGCTTTCTTT. Its translation: CASSQEPYRNTEAFF.

A word on this clonotype: A junction boundary mismatches the germline segment, possibly from a read error. The V gene is TRBV12-3 or TRBV12-4, the J gene TRBJ2-1, with D perhaps matching TRBD1 (6 bases). The CDR3 runs 16 residues. DNA of the CDR3: TGTGCCAGCAGTCTAGCCGGGACACGATCTTCCTACGAGCAGTTCTTC. Translation: CASSLAGTRSSYEQFF.

This clonotype has a count of ten or more. This rearrangement joins TRBV7-3 to TRBJ1-1; TRBD1 might be the D (5 bases). This CDR3 has 14 residues. Between the trimmed V and J ends, which lost 0 bases and 1 base, there was a span of 6 bases. CDR1 SGHTA and CDR2 FQGTGA come from the germline V gene. The CDR3 is CASSLTGENTEAFF. DNA for the CDR3: TGTGCCAGCAGCTTAACAGGGGAGAACACTGAAGCTTTCTTT. Full variable domain (rest looked up from reference TRBV7-3 and TRBJ1-1): GAGVSQTPSNKVTEKGKYVELRCDPISGHTALYWYRQSLGQGPEFLIYFQGTGAADDSGLPNDRFFAVRPEGSVSTLKIQRTERGDSAVYLCASSLTGENTEAFFGQGTRLTVV.

This clonotype was seen at least ten times. This chain connects TRBV6-5 to TRBJ2-7, with 7 bases identical to TRBD1. Losses at the gene ends were 0 bases for V and 4 bases for J; bases not matched to a gene: 3. CDR1 and CDR2 (germline): MNHEY, SVGAGI. The CDR3 extends over 14 amino acids. CDR3 residues: CASSYSGTAYEQYF. The CDR3 nucleotides read TGTGCCAGCAGTTACTCTGGGACAGCGTACGAGCAGTACTTC.

This clonotype was detected ten times or more. The chain uses TRBV12-3 or TRBV12-4 and TRBJ1-5, with a possible D match to TRBD1 (5 bases). The CDR3 covers 14 residues. Trimming removed 4 bases from V and 2 bases from J, with 9 bases in between. The CDR3 region is CASSSRDGNQPQHF. The CDR3 DNA sequence: TGTGCCAGCAGTTCTCGGGACGGCAATCAGCCCCAGCATTTT.

The V call is TRBV3-1, the J call TRBJ2-1; the match to TRBD2 covers 7 bases. This CDR3 has 13 amino acids. Looked up from germline, CDR1 is LGHDT and CDR2 is YNNKEL (reference sequence). V lost 5 bases, J lost 8 bases, and 6 bases stayed unmatched. CDR3 nucleotide sequence: TGTGCCAGCAGCGTCGCGGGAGTTCATGAGCAGTTCTTC. Amino acids: CASSVAGVHEQFF.

J is TRBJ2-5 and V is TRBV19; D uncertain. V was trimmed by 3 bases and J by 4 bases, leaving 9 bases between them. Germline loops: CDR1 LNHDA, CDR2 SQIVND (reference sequence). There are 13 residues in the CDR3. This CDR3 reads CASSMPPLETQYF. In nucleotides, the CDR3 is TGTGCCAGTAGTATGCCCCCACTAGAGACCCAGTACTTC.

Comment on this clonotype: Likely a read error: the CDR3 ends without its conserved phenylalanine or tryptophan. The V call is TRBV20-1, the J call TRBJ2-3; 7 positions agree with TRBD2. This CDR3 has 15 amino acids. Germline V gene lookup returns CDR1 DFQATT and CDR2 SNEGSKA (reference sequence). The CDR3 loop is CSASGRPPSTDRQYV. CDR3 bases: TGCAGTGCTAGCGGGAGGCCCCCTAGCACAGATAGGCAGTATGTT.

As concerns this clonotype: A much larger clonotype is one base distant, so this may be a read error. This rearrangement joins TRBV6-5 to TRBJ2-1; no clear D gene. Germline V CDR1 and CDR2: MNHEY, SVGAGI. V was trimmed by 2 bases and J by 7 bases, leaving 9 bases between them. This CDR3 comprises 13 residues. For the CDR3, the DNA is TGTGCCAGCAGTTACCGTCGAAGAAATGAGCAGTTCTTC. It encodes CASSYRRRNEQFF.

This clonotype was seen many times. This chain connects TRBV12-3 or TRBV12-4 to TRBJ2-3, with D perhaps matching TRBD1 (6 bases). V lost 2 bases and J 2 bases, leaving 8 bases between the germline ends. This CDR3 contains 14 residues. Written as DNA, the CDR3 is TGTGCCAGCAGTTTACAGGGGCCCACAGATACGCAGTATTTT. It encodes CASSLQGPTDTQYF.

Many counts were recorded for this clonotype. V is TRBV28 and J is TRBJ1-2, with 8 nucleotides matching TRBD1. The V gene's germline CDR1 is MDHEN and CDR2 SYDVKM. Trimming cost V 3 bases and J 4 bases; bases outside gene matches: 16. The CDR3 is made up of 18 amino acids. CDR3 DNA: TGTGCCAGCAGTTTTATCCCGGACAGGGAGCATAGTCTCTATGGCTACACCTTC. It yields the protein CASSFIPDREHSLYGYTF.

This clonotype was recorded at least ten times. The chain is built from TRBV28 and TRBJ2-2; TRBD2 is a possible D gene (5 bases). Germline V gene lookup returns CDR1 MDHEN and CDR2 SYDVKM. The CDR3 covers 16 residues. V was shortened by 5 bases and J by 0 bases, with 13 bases between the two germline ends. The chain's CDR3 is CASSPPLGANTGELFF. Here the CDR3 DNA reads TGTGCCAGCAGTCCCCCCCTGGGAGCGAACACCGGGGAGCTGTTTTTT.

This clonotype showed up many times. The chain joins TRBV28 to TRBJ1-2; D call uncertain. This CDR3 contains 12 residues. Germline V gene sequence: CDR1 MDHEN, CDR2 SYDVKM. The CDR3 loop reads CASEAPPYGYTF. For the CDR3, the DNA is TGTGCTTCGGAAGCCCCACCTTATGGCTACACCTTC.

The rearrangement joins TRBV6-1 to TRBJ1-5; D is perhaps TRBD1 (6 bases). The germline gives CDR1 MNHNS, CDR2 SASEGT. The germline V and J ends were trimmed by 2 bases and 0 bases, with 20 bases remaining between them. The CDR3 consists of 19 residues. For the CDR3, the DNA is TGTGCCAGCAGTGAACGAGTGGGAGGGGGGAGAGCTAGCAATCAGCCCCAGCATTTT. This encodes CASSERVGGGRASNQPQHF.

As to this clonotype: Possible read error: a much larger clone is one base away. This rearrangement joins TRBV7-2 to TRBJ2-1; TRBD1 might be the D (6 bases). The CDR3 consists of 13 residues. Germline CDR1 reads SGHTA; CDR2 reads FQGNSA. V lost 5 bases to trimming and J lost 6 bases, with 11 bases between them. In nucleotides, the CDR3 is TGTACCAGCAGCGGCAGGGGTGGCAATGAGCAGTTCTTC. Translating gives CTSSGRGGNEQFF.

This clonotype showed up many times. The CDR3 spells CASRVDNSNQPQHF. The CDR3, as DNA: TGTGCCAGCAGAGTGGACAATAGCAATCAGCCCCAGCATTTT. The chain is built from TRBV6-1 and TRBJ1-5; D is possibly TRBD1 (5 bases). Trimming shortened V by 6 bases and J by 0 bases, and 9 bases separated the two germline ends. This CDR3 has 14 residues. Germline loops: CDR1 MNHNS, CDR2 SASEGT.

About this clonotype itself: Just one base apart from a much larger clone, this may be a read error. The rearrangement links TRBV20-1 to TRBJ1-5; a weak D match, TRBD1 (6 bases). This CDR3 contains 15 residues. Deletions cut 0 bases from V and 3 bases from J, with 12 bases between. Germline lookup yields CDR1 DFQATT and CDR2 SNEGSKA (reference sequence). The CDR3 protein is CSARDIRGDNQPQHF. CDR3 bases: TGCAGTGCTAGAGATATCAGGGGTGACAATCAGCCCCAGCATTTT.

The CDR3 coding sequence is TGCAGTGCTAGGGGTGGGGCAGGGACCTATGGCTACACCTTC. It is translated as CSARGGAGTYGYTF. This rearrangement joins TRBV20-1 to TRBJ1-2; tentatively, D is TRBD1 (5 bases). The length of the CDR3 is 14 residues. Trimming stripped 3 bases from V and 4 bases from J, with 15 bases between. CDR1 DFQATT and CDR2 SNEGSKA come from the germline V gene (reference sequence).

This clonotype was observed many times. The chain is built from TRBV7-2 and TRBJ2-1; a possible D gene is TRBD2 (6 bases). The CDR3 totals 17 residues. Germline V lookup: CDR1 SGHTA, CDR2 FQGNSA. Deletions cut 3 bases from V and 4 bases from J, with 19 bases between. The CDR3, as DNA: TGTGCCAGCAGCTTGGCGCTTGGGACTGTCGATTACAATGAGCAGTTCTTC. The encoded protein is CASSLALGTVDYNEQFF.

CDR3 amino acids: CASSQDIVGNRAQETQYF. CDR3 bases: TGCGCCAGCAGCCAAGATATAGTTGGGAACAGGGCCCAAGAGACCCAGTACTTC. The chain employs TRBV4-1 and TRBJ2-5; possible D gene TRBD1, 6 bases. This CDR3 spans 18 amino acids. V was pared by 0 bases and J by 1 base, with 18 bases between. Germline CDR1 reads MGHRA; CDR2 reads YSYEKL.